A single T cell receptor (beta chain) is shown here with its context. The data derive from a study of chemoradiotherapy in HPV16-positive cancers. Germline lookup yields CDR1 SGHRS and CDR2 YFSETQ. The V and J ends lost 3 bases and 8 bases respectively, with 8 bases between them. The CDR3 contains 12 residues. The repertoire was sequenced with immunoSEQ multiplex PCR; TCRdb's copy has only in-frame clones and lacks some. In the table there are roughly 8,300 clones, around 90% of which are singletons. The input for sequencing was blood, taken from a patient who underwent chemoradiotherapy. The receptor's source is a human donor with HPV-associated anogenital cancer. J is TRBJ2-2 and V is TRBV5-1; D gene uncertain. CDR3 in DNA: TGCGCCAGCAGCTCCTCTCGGGGGGAGCTGTTTTTT. Amino acids: CASSSSRGELFF.